Listed below are T cell receptor beta chains from one sample, sequenced in a study of response to subunit inactivated influenza vaccine. TCRdb re-analysed the RT-PCR reads in MiXCR, keeping a single row per CDR3 protein. The sample records 530,000 or so distinct CDR3 sequences, 14% being singletons. This specimen was PBMCs from blood, taken approximately 12 days after vaccination. All receptors come from a man aged 45-60 years who received an inactivated influenza vaccine. Each CDR3 is given with its conserved first and last residue. The order of the fields is CDR3 DNA, CDR3 protein, CDR3 length, D gene, clone size, J gene, V gene. D genes are given only for firm matches. Some rows have no size entry. The others give once, few or many, or a class for an expanded clone.

CDR3 DNA: TGCGCCAGCAGCGCTTCCGGGGCCAGGGACTACAATGAGCAGTTCTTC; CDR3 protein: CASSASGARDYNEQFF; CDR3 length: 16; D gene: .; clone size: few; J gene: TRBJ2-1; V gene: TRBV5-1
CDR3 DNA: TGCGCCAGCAGCCAAACAGGGGGCGCGACTGAAGCTTTCTTT; CDR3 protein: CASSQTGGATEAFF; CDR3 length: 14; D gene: TRBD1; clone size: few; J gene: TRBJ1-1; V gene: TRBV4-3
CDR3 DNA: TGCGCCAGCAGCCAAGAGCGAACGTACCAAGAGACCCAGTACTTC; CDR3 protein: CASSQERTYQETQYF; CDR3 length: 15; D gene: .; clone size: .; J gene: TRBJ2-5; V gene: TRBV4-3
CDR3 DNA: TGCAGCGTTGAGGGATCGGCGCTTAGCTCCTACGAGCAGTACTTC; CDR3 protein: CSVEGSALSSYEQYF; CDR3 length: 15; D gene: .; clone size: few; J gene: TRBJ2-7; V gene: TRBV29-1
CDR3 DNA: TGCAGCACCTCCGTAACAGGGCCTATGGGGGTCTACACCTTC; CDR3 protein: CSTSVTGPMGVYTF; CDR3 length: 14; D gene: .; clone size: .; J gene: TRBJ1-2; V gene: TRBV29-1
CDR3 DNA: TGTGCCAGCAGCCCTCCCAGAGCTGTCTCCTACAATGAGCAGTTCTTC; CDR3 protein: CASSPPRAVSYNEQFF; CDR3 length: 16; D gene: .; clone size: .; J gene: TRBJ2-1; V gene: TRBV27
CDR3 DNA: TGTGCCAGCAGTTACCCTAGCGGGGGGGGTACAGATACGCAGTATTTT; CDR3 protein: CASSYPSGGGTDTQYF; CDR3 length: 16; D gene: TRBD2; clone size: few; J gene: TRBJ2-3; V gene: TRBV6-5
CDR3 DNA: TGCGCCAGCAGCCAAGGGGCCGGTGCAGTTAATAATTCACCCCTCCACTTT; CDR3 protein: CASSQGAGAVNNSPLHF; CDR3 length: 17; D gene: .; clone size: .; J gene: TRBJ1-6; V gene: TRBV4-3
CDR3 DNA: TGTGCCAGCAGCTTGAGCGGGAGGAGTGAGCAGTTCTTC; CDR3 protein: CASSLSGRSEQFF; CDR3 length: 13; D gene: TRBD2; clone size: .; J gene: TRBJ2-1; V gene: TRBV7-9
CDR3 DNA: TGCGCCAGCAGCCAAGAAAGACCCGATGAGCAGTTCTTC; CDR3 protein: CASSQERPDEQFF; CDR3 length: 13; D gene: .; clone size: many; J gene: TRBJ2-1; V gene: TRBV4-3
CDR3 DNA: TGCGCCAGCAGCCAAGGTGATAACACTGAAGCTTTCTTT; CDR3 protein: CASSQGDNTEAFF; CDR3 length: 13; D gene: .; clone size: few; J gene: TRBJ1-1; V gene: TRBV4-3
CDR3 DNA: TGCGCCAGCAGCGATCCCGGGACTAGCGGGGGGATGGTAGGTTGGAATGAGCAGTTCTTC; CDR3 protein: CASSDPGTSGGMVGWNEQFF; CDR3 length: 20; D gene: TRBD2; clone size: .; J gene: TRBJ2-1; V gene: TRBV5-1
CDR3 DNA: TGTGCCAGCAGCCACGGGACACTTGGACACGAGACCCAGTACTTC; CDR3 protein: CASSHGTLGHETQYF; CDR3 length: 15; D gene: .; clone size: few; J gene: TRBJ2-5; V gene: TRBV13
CDR3 DNA: TGTGCTAGTGGTTTGCCCCATGCCCATAAAGGACGGCGGGGGACTAGTTATACCGGGGAGCTGTTTTTT; CDR3 protein: CASGLPHAHKGRRGTSYTGELFF; CDR3 length: 23; D gene: TRBD2; clone size: .; J gene: TRBJ2-2; V gene: TRBV12-5
CDR3 DNA: TGTGCCAGCAGCGGGACGGTCGATGAGCAGTTCTTC; CDR3 protein: CASSGTVDEQFF; CDR3 length: 12; D gene: .; clone size: few; J gene: TRBJ2-1; V gene: TRBV12-3/TRBV12-4
CDR3 DNA: TGTGCCAGCAGGGGGACAGGGGAATGGACTGAGCAGTTCTTC; CDR3 protein: CASRGTGEWTEQFF; CDR3 length: 14; D gene: TRBD1; clone size: .; J gene: TRBJ2-1; V gene: TRBV6-1
CDR3 DNA: TGTGCCAGCAGTTACTCGAGACAGGGGGGGTCCGGAAACACCATATATTTT; CDR3 protein: CASSYSRQGGSGNTIYF; CDR3 length: 17; D gene: TRBD1; clone size: few; J gene: TRBJ1-3; V gene: TRBV6-5
CDR3 DNA: TGCAGTGCCATTCAGAACAGGGGGGGAACAGATACGCAGTATTTT; CDR3 protein: CSAIQNRGGTDTQYF; CDR3 length: 15; D gene: .; clone size: .; J gene: TRBJ2-3; V gene: TRBV20-1
CDR3 DNA: TGCGCCAGCAGCCAAGGTTATGCGGGAGGGCCGAATGAGCAGTTCTTC; CDR3 protein: CASSQGYAGGPNEQFF; CDR3 length: 16; D gene: TRBD2; clone size: few; J gene: TRBJ2-1; V gene: TRBV4-3
CDR3 DNA: TGTGCCAGCAGCGAGGTGACCGGGAGGAATGAGCAGTTCTTC; CDR3 protein: CASSEVTGRNEQFF; CDR3 length: 14; D gene: TRBD2; clone size: few; J gene: TRBJ2-1; V gene: TRBV7-2
CDR3 DNA: TGCGCCAGCAGCCAAGGCGGCTCCCTGCCCAATGAGCAGTTCTTC; CDR3 protein: CASSQGGSLPNEQFF; CDR3 length: 15; D gene: .; clone size: .; J gene: TRBJ2-1; V gene: TRBV4-3
CDR3 DNA: TGTGCCAGCAAGGGTGCGGCAACGGGGAACACTGAAGCTTTCTTT; CDR3 protein: CASKGAATGNTEAFF; CDR3 length: 15; D gene: .; clone size: .; J gene: TRBJ1-1; V gene: TRBV6-1
CDR3 DNA: TGCAGTGCTAGAGTGGGGGGACTAGCCTCTCTCGAGCAGTACTTC; CDR3 protein: CSARVGGLASLEQYF; CDR3 length: 15; D gene: TRBD2; clone size: few; J gene: TRBJ2-7; V gene: TRBV20-1
CDR3 DNA: TGCAGTGCAGCTGATACCAATCAGCCCCAGCATTTT; CDR3 protein: CSAADTNQPQHF; CDR3 length: 12; D gene: .; clone size: many; J gene: TRBJ1-5; V gene: TRBV20-1
CDR3 DNA: TGTGCCAGCAGCGTAGCTAGCAATTCGAACACCGGGGAGCTGTTTTTT; CDR3 protein: CASSVASNSNTGELFF; CDR3 length: 16; D gene: .; clone size: .; J gene: TRBJ2-2; V gene: TRBV9
CDR3 DNA: TGTGCCAGCAGCCCACGGACAGGCTCAAGCTCCTACAATGAGCAGTTCTTC; CDR3 protein: CASSPRTGSSSYNEQFF; CDR3 length: 17; D gene: TRBD1; clone size: .; J gene: TRBJ2-1; V gene: TRBV7-9
CDR3 DNA: TGTGCCAGCAGTCCCCGTTCGGGCCAAGAGACCCAGTACTTC; CDR3 protein: CASSPRSGQETQYF; CDR3 length: 14; D gene: .; clone size: few; J gene: TRBJ2-5; V gene: TRBV12-3/TRBV12-4
CDR3 DNA: TGTGCCAGCAGTTCCGGGACAGGTTCCGAGGCTTTCTTT; CDR3 protein: CASSSGTGSEAFF; CDR3 length: 13; D gene: TRBD1; clone size: .; J gene: TRBJ1-1; V gene: TRBV6-2/TRBV6-3
CDR3 DNA: TGTGCCAGCAGTTACGGACTAGGACGCACCGGGGAGCTGTTTTTT; CDR3 protein: CASSYGLGRTGELFF; CDR3 length: 15; D gene: TRBD2; clone size: .; J gene: TRBJ2-2; V gene: TRBV6-5
CDR3 DNA: TGTGCCAGCAGCCAAGGAGACAGGGGGGAGACCCAGTACTTC; CDR3 protein: CASSQGDRGETQYF; CDR3 length: 14; D gene: TRBD1; clone size: .; J gene: TRBJ2-5; V gene: TRBV4-2
CDR3 DNA: TGTGCCAGCAGCCCATGGGAGCGGGGGCTCACAGATACGCAGTATTTT; CDR3 protein: CASSPWERGLTDTQYF; CDR3 length: 16; D gene: TRBD2; clone size: .; J gene: TRBJ2-3; V gene: TRBV6-1
CDR3 DNA: TGTGCCAGCAGCCTAGTTATGGCGGGCAATCAGCCCCAGCATTTT; CDR3 protein: CASSLVMAGNQPQHF; CDR3 length: 15; D gene: .; clone size: .; J gene: TRBJ1-5; V gene: TRBV7-2
CDR3 DNA: TGTGCCAGCAGCACCCCCAGGGACTCCTACGAGCAGTACTTC; CDR3 protein: CASSTPRDSYEQYF; CDR3 length: 14; D gene: .; clone size: .; J gene: TRBJ2-7; V gene: TRBV7-9
CDR3 DNA: TGCAGTGCTAGAGTGCGGGGGGACCCCAACCCAAGGGCCCAGTACTTC; CDR3 protein: CSARVRGDPNPRAQYF; CDR3 length: 16; D gene: TRBD2; clone size: once; J gene: TRBJ2-5; V gene: TRBV20-1
CDR3 DNA: TGCGCCAGCAGCCCCGGGACTAGCGGGACACAAGAGACCCAGTACTTC; CDR3 protein: CASSPGTSGTQETQYF; CDR3 length: 16; D gene: TRBD2; clone size: many; J gene: TRBJ2-5; V gene: TRBV5-1
CDR3 DNA: TGTGCCAGCAGCACCTTAGCGAGTACTGGCGGTGAGCAGTTCTTC; CDR3 protein: CASSTLASTGGEQFF; CDR3 length: 15; D gene: .; clone size: .; J gene: TRBJ2-1; V gene: TRBV9
CDR3 DNA: TGTGCCAGCAGCTTACCGATAGGTTTCTCCTACAATGAGCAGTTCTTC; CDR3 protein: CASSLPIGFSYNEQFF; CDR3 length: 16; D gene: .; clone size: few; J gene: TRBJ2-1; V gene: TRBV7-9
CDR3 DNA: TGCGCCAGCAGCCAAGACTTAGGGCGCACAGATACGCAGTATTTT; CDR3 protein: CASSQDLGRTDTQYF; CDR3 length: 15; D gene: .; clone size: .; J gene: TRBJ2-3; V gene: TRBV4-3
CDR3 DNA: TGTGCCAGCAGCGTGGGGCCGGACAGCTCCTACGAGCAGTACTTC; CDR3 protein: CASSVGPDSSYEQYF; CDR3 length: 15; D gene: .; clone size: .; J gene: TRBJ2-7; V gene: TRBV9
CDR3 DNA: TGCGCCAGCAGCCCCAGTCAGGGACACCAGCCCCAGCATTTT; CDR3 protein: CASSPSQGHQPQHF; CDR3 length: 14; D gene: .; clone size: .; J gene: TRBJ1-5; V gene: TRBV5-1
CDR3 DNA: TGCGCCAGCAGCCGGGACCCCTCCGTCAACTCCTACAATGAGCAGTTCTTC; CDR3 protein: CASSRDPSVNSYNEQFF; CDR3 length: 17; D gene: .; clone size: large; J gene: TRBJ2-1; V gene: TRBV4-1
CDR3 DNA: TGTGCCAGCAGTTTATCGGGGAGGGGGCTACAGCCCCAGCATTTT; CDR3 protein: CASSLSGRGLQPQHF; CDR3 length: 15; D gene: TRBD1; clone size: .; J gene: TRBJ1-5; V gene: TRBV12-3/TRBV12-4
CDR3 DNA: TGCAGCGTTGAGACGGAGGATTCCTACGAGCAGTACTTC; CDR3 protein: CSVETEDSYEQYF; CDR3 length: 13; D gene: .; clone size: few; J gene: TRBJ2-7; V gene: TRBV29-1
CDR3 DNA: TGTGCCAGCAGCCCCTGGGCGGCGAACACTGAAGCTTTCTTT; CDR3 protein: CASSPWAANTEAFF; CDR3 length: 14; D gene: .; clone size: few; J gene: TRBJ1-1; V gene: TRBV7-9
CDR3 DNA: TGCGCCAGCAGCTTTAACAGAAACTCCTACAATGAGCAGTTCTTC; CDR3 protein: CASSFNRNSYNEQFF; CDR3 length: 15; D gene: .; clone size: .; J gene: TRBJ2-1; V gene: TRBV5-1
CDR3 DNA: TGTGCCAGCAGCGTAGGTTCACGGCCCAATCAGCCCCAGCATTTT; CDR3 protein: CASSVGSRPNQPQHF; CDR3 length: 15; D gene: .; clone size: few; J gene: TRBJ1-5; V gene: TRBV9
CDR3 DNA: TGCGCCAGCAGCTTCGGCAGGGAAGAGACCCAGTACTTC; CDR3 protein: CASSFGREETQYF; CDR3 length: 13; D gene: .; clone size: few; J gene: TRBJ2-5; V gene: TRBV5-1
CDR3 DNA: TGCAGTGCTAGGGACAGGGGGACCACTGAAGCTTTCTTT; CDR3 protein: CSARDRGTTEAFF; CDR3 length: 13; D gene: TRBD1; clone size: many; J gene: TRBJ1-1; V gene: TRBV20-1
CDR3 DNA: TGTGCCAGCAGCTTTGGGCCTCAGGGTAACTCCTACGAGCAGTACTTC; CDR3 protein: CASSFGPQGNSYEQYF; CDR3 length: 16; D gene: .; clone size: .; J gene: TRBJ2-7; V gene: TRBV12-1